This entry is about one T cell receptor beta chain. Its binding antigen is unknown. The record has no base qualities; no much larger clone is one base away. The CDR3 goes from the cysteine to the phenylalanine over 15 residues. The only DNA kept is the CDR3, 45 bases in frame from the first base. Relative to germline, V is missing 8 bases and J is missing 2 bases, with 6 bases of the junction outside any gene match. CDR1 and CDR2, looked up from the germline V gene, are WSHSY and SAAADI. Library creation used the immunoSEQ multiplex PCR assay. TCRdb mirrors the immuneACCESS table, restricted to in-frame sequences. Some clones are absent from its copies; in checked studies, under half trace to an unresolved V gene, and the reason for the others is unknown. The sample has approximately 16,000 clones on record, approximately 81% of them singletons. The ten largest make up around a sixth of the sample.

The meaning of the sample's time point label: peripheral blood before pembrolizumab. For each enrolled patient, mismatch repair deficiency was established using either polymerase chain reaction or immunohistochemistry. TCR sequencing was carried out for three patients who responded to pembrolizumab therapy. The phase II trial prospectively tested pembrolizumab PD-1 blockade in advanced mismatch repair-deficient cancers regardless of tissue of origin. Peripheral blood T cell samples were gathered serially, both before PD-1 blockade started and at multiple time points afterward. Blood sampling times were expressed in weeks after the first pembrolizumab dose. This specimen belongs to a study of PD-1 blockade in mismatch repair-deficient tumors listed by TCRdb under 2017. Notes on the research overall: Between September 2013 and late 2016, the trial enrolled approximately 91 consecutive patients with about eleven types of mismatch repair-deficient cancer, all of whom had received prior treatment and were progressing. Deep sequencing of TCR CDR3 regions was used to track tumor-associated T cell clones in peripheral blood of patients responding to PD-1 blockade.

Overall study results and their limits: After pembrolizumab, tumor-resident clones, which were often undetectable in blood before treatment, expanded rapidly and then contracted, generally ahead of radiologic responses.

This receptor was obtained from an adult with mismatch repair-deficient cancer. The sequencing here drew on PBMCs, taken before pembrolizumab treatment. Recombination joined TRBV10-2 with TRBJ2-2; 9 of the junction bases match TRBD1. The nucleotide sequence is TGCGCCAGCTCGAGGACAGGGGCTAACACCGGGGAGCTGTTTTTT. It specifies CASSRTGANTGELFF.